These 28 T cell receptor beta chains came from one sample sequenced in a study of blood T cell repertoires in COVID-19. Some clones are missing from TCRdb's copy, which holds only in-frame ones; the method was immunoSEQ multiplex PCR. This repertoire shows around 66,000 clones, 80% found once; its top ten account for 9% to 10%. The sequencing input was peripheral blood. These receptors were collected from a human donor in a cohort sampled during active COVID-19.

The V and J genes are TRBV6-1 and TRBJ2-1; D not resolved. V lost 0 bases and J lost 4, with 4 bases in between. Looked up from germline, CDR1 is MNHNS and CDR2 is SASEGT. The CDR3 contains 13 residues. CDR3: CASSEALYNEQFF. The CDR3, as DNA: TGTGCCAGCAGTGAAGCGTTATACAATGAGCAGTTCTTC.

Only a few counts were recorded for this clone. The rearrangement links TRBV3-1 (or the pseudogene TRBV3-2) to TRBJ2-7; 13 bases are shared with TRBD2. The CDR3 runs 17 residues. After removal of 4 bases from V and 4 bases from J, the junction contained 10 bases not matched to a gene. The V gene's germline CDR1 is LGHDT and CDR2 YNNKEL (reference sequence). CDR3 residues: CASSPTRLAGGLYEQYF. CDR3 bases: TGTGCCAGCAGCCCGACCAGACTAGCGGGAGGTCTATACGAGCAGTACTTC.

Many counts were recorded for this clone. CDR3: CASSYSVGKRTGELFF. The CDR3 nucleotides read TGTGCCAGCAGTTACTCGGTCGGGAAGCGGACCGGGGAGCTGTTTTTT. The gene calls are TRBV6-5 and TRBJ2-2; a weak D match, TRBD2 (5 bases). The germline V and J ends were trimmed by 0 bases and 5 bases, with 13 bases remaining between them. The germline V gene has CDR1 MNHEY and CDR2 SVGAGI. There are 16 residues in the CDR3.

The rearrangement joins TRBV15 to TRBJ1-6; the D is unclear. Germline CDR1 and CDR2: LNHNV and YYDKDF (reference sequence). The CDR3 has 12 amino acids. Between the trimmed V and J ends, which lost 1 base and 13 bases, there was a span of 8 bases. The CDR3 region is CATSRANTPLHF. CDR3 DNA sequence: TGTGCCACCAGCAGAGCCAATACTCCCCTCCACTTT.

CDR3 loop: CASSFGGDEQYF. The CDR3 DNA reads as TGTGCCAGCAGTTTTGGCGGGGACGAGCAGTACTTC. The chain employs TRBV12-3 or TRBV12-4 and TRBJ2-7, with TRBD2 as a possible D gene (6 bases). This CDR3 region has 12 residues. Trimming removed 3 bases at V and 5 bases at J, with 8 bases between.

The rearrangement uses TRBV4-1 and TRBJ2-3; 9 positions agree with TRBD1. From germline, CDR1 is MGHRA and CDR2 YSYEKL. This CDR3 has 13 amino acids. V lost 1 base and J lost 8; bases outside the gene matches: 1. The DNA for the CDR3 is TGCGCCAGCAGCCAAGGGACAGGGGCTACGCAGTATTTT. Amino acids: CASSQGTGATQYF.

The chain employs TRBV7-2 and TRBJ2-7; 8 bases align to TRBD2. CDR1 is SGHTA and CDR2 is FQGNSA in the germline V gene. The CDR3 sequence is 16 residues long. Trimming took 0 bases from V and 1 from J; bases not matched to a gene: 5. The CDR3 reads CASSLAAGGGSYEQYF. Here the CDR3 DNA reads TGTGCCAGCAGCTTAGCGGCGGGAGGCGGGTCCTACGAGCAGTACTTC.

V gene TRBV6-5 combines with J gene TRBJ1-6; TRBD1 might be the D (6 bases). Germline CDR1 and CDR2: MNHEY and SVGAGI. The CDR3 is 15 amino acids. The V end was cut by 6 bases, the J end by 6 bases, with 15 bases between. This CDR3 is CASSVNRAGNSPLHF. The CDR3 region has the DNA TGTGCCAGCAGCGTAAACAGGGCTGGTAATTCACCCCTCCACTTT.

CDR3 nucleotide sequence: TGTGCCAGCAGCCAAACCAACGTCGCGGGCTACACTGAAGCTTTCTTT. Amino acids: CASSQTNVAGYTEAFF. The chain employs TRBV4-2 and TRBJ1-1; no definite D call. The CDR3 length is 16 residues. Germline-derived CDR1 and CDR2 are LGHNA and YNFKEQ. Trimming removed 2 bases at V and 3 bases at J, with 16 bases between.

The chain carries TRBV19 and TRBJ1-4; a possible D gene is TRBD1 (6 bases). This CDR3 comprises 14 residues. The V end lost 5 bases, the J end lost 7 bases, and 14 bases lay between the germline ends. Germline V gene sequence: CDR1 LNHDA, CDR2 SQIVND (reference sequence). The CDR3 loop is CASSFTGKVEKLFF. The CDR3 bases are TGTGCCAGTAGTTTCACAGGGAAGGTTGAAAAACTGTTTTTT.

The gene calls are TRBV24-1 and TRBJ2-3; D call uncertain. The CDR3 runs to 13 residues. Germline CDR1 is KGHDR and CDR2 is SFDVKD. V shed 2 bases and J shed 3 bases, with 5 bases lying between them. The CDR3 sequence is CATSDSGTDTQYF. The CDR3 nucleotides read TGTGCCACCAGTGATTCCGGGACAGATACGCAGTATTTT.

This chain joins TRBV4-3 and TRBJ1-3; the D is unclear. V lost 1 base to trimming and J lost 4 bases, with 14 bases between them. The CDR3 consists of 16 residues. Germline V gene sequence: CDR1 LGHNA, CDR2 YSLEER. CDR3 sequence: CASSQGHTLAGNTIYF. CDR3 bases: TGCGCCAGCAGCCAAGGACATACACTCGCCGGAAACACCATATATTTT.

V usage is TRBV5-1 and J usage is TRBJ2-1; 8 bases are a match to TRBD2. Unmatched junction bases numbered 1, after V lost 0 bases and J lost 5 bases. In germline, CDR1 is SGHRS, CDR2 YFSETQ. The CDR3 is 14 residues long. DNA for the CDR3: TGCGCCAGCAGCTTGGCCGGGGGGGACAATGAGCAGTTCTTC. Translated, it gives CASSLAGGDNEQFF.

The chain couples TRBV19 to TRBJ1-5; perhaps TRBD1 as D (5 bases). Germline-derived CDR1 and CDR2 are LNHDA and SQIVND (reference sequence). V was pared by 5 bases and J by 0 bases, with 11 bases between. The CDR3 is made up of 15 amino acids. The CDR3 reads CASSGGRGSNQPQHF. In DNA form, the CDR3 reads TGTGCCAGTAGTGGCGGGAGGGGTAGCAATCAGCCCCAGCATTTT. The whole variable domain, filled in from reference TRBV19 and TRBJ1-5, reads DGGITQSPKYLFRKEGQNVTLSCEQNLNHDAMYWYRQDPGQGLRLIYYSQIVNDFQKGDIAEGYSVSREKKESFPLTVTSAQKNPTAFYLCASSGGRGSNQPQHFGDGTRLSIL.

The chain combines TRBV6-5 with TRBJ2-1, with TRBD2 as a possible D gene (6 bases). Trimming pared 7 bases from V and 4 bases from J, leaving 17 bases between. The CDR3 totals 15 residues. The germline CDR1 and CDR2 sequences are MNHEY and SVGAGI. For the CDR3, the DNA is TGTGCCAGCACCTACCCTGTGGGGGGATACAATGAGCAGTTCTTC. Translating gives CASTYPVGGYNEQFF.

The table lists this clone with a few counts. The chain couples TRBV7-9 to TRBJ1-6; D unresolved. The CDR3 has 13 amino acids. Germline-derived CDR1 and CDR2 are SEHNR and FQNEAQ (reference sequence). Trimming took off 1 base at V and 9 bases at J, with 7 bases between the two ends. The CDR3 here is CASSLGLGSPLHF. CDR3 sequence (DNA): TGTGCCAGCAGCTTAGGGCTAGGTTCACCCCTCCACTTT.

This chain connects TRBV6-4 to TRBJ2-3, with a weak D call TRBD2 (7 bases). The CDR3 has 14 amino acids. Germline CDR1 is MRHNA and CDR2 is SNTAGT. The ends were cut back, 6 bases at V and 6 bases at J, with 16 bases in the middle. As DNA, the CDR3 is TGTGCCAGCAGCCCACGGGGGGCCGGCGATACGCAGTATTTT. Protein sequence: CASSPRGAGDTQYF.

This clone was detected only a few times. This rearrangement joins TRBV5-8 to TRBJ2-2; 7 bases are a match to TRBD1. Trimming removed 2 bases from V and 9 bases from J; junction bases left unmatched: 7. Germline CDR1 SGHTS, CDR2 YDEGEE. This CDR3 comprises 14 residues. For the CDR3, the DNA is TGTGCCAGCAGCTTCGGCAGGGGGTACCGGGAGCTGTTTTTT. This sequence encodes CASSFGRGYRELFF. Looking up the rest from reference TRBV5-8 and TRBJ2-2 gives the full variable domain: EAGVTQSPTHLIKTRGQQATLRCSPISGHTSVYWYQQALGLGLQFLLWYDEGEERNRGNFPPRFSGRQFPNYSSELNVNALELEDSALYLCASSFGRGYRELFFGEGSRLTVL.

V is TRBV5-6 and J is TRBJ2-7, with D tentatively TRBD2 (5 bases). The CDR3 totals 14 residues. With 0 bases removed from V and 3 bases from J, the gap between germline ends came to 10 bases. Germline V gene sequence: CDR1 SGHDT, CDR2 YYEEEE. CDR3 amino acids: CASSLVDWGYEQYF. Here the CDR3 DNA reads TGTGCCAGCAGCTTGGTGGACTGGGGCTACGAGCAGTACTTC.

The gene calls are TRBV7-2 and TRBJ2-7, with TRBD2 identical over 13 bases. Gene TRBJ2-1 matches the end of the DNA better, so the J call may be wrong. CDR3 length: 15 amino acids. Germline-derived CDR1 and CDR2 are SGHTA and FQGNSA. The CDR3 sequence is CASSLGTSGAYEQFF. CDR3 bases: TGTGCCAGCAGCCTCGGGACTAGCGGGGCCTACGAGCAGTTCTTC.

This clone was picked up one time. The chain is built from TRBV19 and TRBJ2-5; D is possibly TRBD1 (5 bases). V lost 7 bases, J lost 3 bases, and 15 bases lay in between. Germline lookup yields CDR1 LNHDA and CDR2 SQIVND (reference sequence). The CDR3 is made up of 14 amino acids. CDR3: CASKGQGTKETQYF. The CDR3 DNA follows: TGTGCCAGTAAGGGGCAGGGCACAAAAGAGACCCAGTACTTC. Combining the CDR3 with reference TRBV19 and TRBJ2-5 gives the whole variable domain DGGITQSPKYLFRKEGQNVTLSCEQNLNHDAMYWYRQDPGQGLRLIYYSQIVNDFQKGDIAEGYSVSREKKESFPLTVTSAQKNPTAFYLCASKGQGTKETQYFGPGTRLLVL.

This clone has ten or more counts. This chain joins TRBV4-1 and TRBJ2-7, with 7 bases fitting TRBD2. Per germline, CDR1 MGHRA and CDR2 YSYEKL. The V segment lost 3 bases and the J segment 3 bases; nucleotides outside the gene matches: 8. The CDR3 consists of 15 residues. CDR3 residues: CASSHPIAGHYEQYF. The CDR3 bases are TGCGCCAGCAGCCATCCGATAGCGGGCCACTACGAGCAGTACTTC.

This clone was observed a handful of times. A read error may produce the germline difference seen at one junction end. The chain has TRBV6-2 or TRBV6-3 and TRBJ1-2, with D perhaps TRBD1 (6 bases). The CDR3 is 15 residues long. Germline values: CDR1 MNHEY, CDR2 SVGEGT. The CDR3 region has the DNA TGTGCCAGCAGTGACTCGGGACACTTAAACTATGGCTACACCTTC. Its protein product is CASSDSGHLNYGYTF.

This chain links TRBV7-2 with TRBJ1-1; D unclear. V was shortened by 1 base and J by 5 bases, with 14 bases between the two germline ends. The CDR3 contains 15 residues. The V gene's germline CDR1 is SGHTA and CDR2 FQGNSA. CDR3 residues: CASSLDRGIGTEAFF. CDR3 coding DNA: TGTGCCAGCAGCTTAGATAGAGGGATAGGAACTGAAGCTTTCTTT.

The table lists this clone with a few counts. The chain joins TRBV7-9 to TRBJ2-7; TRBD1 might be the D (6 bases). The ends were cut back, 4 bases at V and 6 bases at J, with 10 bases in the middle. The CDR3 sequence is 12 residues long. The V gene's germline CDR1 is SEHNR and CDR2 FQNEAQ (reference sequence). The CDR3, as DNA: TGTGCCAGCAGCTCACAGGGTCCCGAGCAGTACTTC. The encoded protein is CASSSQGPEQYF.

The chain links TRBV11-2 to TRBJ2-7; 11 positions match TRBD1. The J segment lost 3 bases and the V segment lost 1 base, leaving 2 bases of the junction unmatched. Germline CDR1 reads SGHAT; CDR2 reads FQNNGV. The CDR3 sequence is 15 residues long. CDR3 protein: CASSLADRGLYEQYF. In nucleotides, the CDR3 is TGTGCCAGCAGCTTAGCGGACAGGGGGCTCTACGAGCAGTACTTC.

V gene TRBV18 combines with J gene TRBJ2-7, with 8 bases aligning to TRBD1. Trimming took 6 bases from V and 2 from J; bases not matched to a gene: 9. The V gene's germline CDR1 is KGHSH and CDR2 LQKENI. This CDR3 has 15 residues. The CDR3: CASSQSGQGTYEQYF. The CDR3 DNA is TGTGCCAGCTCTCAATCCGGACAGGGAACCTACGAGCAGTACTTC.

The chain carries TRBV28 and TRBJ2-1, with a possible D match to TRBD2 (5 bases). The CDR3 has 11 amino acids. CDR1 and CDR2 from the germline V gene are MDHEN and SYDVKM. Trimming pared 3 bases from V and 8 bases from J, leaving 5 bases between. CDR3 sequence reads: CASSLRDEQFF. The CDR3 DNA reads TGTGCCAGCAGTTTGAGGGATGAGCAGTTCTTC.